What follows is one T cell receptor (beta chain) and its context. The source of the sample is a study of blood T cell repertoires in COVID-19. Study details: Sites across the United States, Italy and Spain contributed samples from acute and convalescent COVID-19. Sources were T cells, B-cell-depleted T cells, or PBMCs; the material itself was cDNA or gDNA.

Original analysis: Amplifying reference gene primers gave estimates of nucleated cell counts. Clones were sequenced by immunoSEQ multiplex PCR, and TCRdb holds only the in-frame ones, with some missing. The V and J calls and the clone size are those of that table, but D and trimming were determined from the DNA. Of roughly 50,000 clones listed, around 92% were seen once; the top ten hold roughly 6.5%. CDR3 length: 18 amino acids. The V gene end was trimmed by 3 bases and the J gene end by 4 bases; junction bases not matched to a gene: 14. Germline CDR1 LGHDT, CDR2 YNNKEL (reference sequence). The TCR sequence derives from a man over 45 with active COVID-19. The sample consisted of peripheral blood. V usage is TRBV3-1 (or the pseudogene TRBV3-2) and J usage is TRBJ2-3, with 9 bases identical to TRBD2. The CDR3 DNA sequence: TGTGCCAGCAGCCAGGCCTTAGGGGCGGGAGGGCCTGCAGATACGCAGTATTTT. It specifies CASSQALGAGGPADTQYF.